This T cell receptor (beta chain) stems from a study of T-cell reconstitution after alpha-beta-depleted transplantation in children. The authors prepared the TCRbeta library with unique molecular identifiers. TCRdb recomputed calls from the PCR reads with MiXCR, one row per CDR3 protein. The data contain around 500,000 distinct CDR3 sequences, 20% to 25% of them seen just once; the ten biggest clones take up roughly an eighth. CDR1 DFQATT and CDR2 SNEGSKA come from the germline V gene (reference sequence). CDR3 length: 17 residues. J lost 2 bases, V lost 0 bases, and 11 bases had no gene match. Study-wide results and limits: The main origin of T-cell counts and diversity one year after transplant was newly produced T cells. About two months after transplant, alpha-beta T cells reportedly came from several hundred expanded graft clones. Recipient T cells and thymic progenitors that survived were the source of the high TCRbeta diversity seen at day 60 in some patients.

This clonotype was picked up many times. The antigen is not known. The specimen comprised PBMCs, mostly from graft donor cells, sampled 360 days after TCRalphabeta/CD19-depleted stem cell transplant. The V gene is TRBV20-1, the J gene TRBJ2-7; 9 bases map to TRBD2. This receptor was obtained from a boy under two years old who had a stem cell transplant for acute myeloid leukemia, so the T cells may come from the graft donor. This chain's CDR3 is CSARDRLRGGLTYEQYF. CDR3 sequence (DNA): TGCAGTGCTAGAGATCGATTGCGGGGGGGCCTGACCTACGAGCAGTACTTC.